This T cell receptor beta chain was recorded in a study of preoperative IRX-2 immunotherapy in early breast cancer. Germline CDR1 SGHRS, CDR2 YFSETQ. This CDR3 spans 13 amino acids. V was pared by 5 bases and J by 8 bases, with 8 bases of the junction left unmatched. Noted treatment: preoperative locoregional IRX-2 cytokine immunotherapy. Patients received preoperative, locoregional IRX-2 cytokine immunotherapy in a phase Ib study. The protocol was immunoSEQ multiplex PCR, while the TCRdb copy is restricted to in-frame clones and leaves out a portion. The data show tens of thousands of clones, 95% seen once.

The genes are TRBV5-1 and TRBJ1-2, with 8 bases matching TRBD1. This specimen consisted of tumor tissue, obtained after IRX-2 immunotherapy. The clonotype comes from a human donor with breast cancer. The DNA for the CDR3 is TGCGCCAGCAGTTTAACAGGGGGAGGAGGCTACACCTTC. Its protein product is CASSLTGGGGYTF.